One T cell receptor (beta chain) is described in this entry. Antigen: not known. This entry belongs to a study of CD8+ T cells in alopecia areata. Study-wide results and limits: Scalp sequencing captures resident alphabeta T cells of normal skin too.

The CDR3 loop spans 14 amino acids. Germline V gives CDR1 MNHEY, CDR2 SVGAGI. V was cut by 5 bases and J by 1 base, with 9 bases left in between. Following extraction, RNA underwent reverse transcription to cDNA, which served as the sequencing template. Repertoires were generated with immunoSEQ multiplex PCR, while TCRdb's copy carries only in-frame clones and drops some. Of some 210,000 clones listed, around 62% are singletons. This rearrangement joins TRBV6-5 to TRBJ1-5; possibly TRBD1 for D (5 bases). The sequencing used CD4+ T cells sorted from blood, collected at week 0. The clonotype was recovered from a human donor with alopecia areata. CDR3 amino acids: CASSPRDSNQPQHF. CDR3 nucleotide sequence: TGTGCCAGCAGTCCACGGGACAGCAATCAGCCCCAGCATTTT.